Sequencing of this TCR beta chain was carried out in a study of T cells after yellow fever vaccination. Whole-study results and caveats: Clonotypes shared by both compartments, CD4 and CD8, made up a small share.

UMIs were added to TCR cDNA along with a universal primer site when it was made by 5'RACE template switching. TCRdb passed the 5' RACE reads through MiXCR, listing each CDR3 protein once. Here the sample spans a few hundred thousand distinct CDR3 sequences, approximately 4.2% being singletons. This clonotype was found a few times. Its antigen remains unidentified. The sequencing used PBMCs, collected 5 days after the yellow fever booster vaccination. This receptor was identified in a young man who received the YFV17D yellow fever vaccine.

The CDR3 sequence: CASSSRQGAGTQYF. The CDR3 coding sequence is TGTGCCAGCAGCTCCCGACAGGGTGCCGGGACCCAGTACTTC. This rearrangement joins TRBV5-6 to TRBJ2-5; TRBD1 aligns across 7 bases. This CDR3 comprises 14 residues. Looked up from germline, CDR1 is SGHDT and CDR2 is YYEEEE. The J segment lost 7 bases and the V segment lost 3 bases, leaving 9 bases of the junction unmatched.